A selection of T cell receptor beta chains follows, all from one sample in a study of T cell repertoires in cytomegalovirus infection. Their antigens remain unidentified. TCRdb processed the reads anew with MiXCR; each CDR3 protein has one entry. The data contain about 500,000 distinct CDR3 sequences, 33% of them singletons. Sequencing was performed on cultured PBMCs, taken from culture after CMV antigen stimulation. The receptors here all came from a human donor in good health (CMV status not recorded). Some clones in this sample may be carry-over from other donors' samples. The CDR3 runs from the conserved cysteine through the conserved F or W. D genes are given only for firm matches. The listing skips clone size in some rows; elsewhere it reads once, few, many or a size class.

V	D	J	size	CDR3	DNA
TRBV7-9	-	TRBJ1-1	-	CASSLIQSGEAFF	TGTGCCAGCAGCTTAATACAGTCCGGTGAAGCTTTCTTT
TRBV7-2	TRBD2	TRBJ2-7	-	CASSPLGLAAPYEQYF	TGTGCCAGCAGCCCATTGGGACTAGCGGCACCCTACGAGCAGTACTTC
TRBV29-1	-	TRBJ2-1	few	CSVARQGSYNEQFF	TGCAGCGTGGCCCGGCAGGGGTCCTACAATGAGCAGTTCTTC
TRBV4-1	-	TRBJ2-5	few	CASESDGETQYF	TGCGCCAGTGAGTCGGACGGGGAGACCCAGTACTTC
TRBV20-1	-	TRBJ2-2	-	CSAILRGELFF	TGCAGTGCTATACTCCGCGGGGAGCTGTTTTTT
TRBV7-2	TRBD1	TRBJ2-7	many	CASSYPGQGYYEQYF	TGTGCCAGCAGCTACCCGGGACAGGGATACTACGAGCAGTACTTC
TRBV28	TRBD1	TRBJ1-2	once	CASSPPTGLGGYTF	TGTGCCAGCAGCCCGCCGACAGGGCTTGGTGGCTACACCTTC
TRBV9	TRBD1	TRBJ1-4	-	CASSPRQGVHEKLFF	TGTGCCAGCAGCCCTCGACAGGGGGTACATGAAAAACTGTTTTTT
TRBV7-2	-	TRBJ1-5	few	CASSVQNSNQPQHF	TGTGCCAGCAGCGTACAGAATAGCAATCAGCCCCAGCATTTT
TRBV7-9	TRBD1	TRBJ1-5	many	CASSAQGAGGNQPQHF	TGTGCCAGCAGCGCCCAGGGGGCGGGTGGCAATCAGCCCCAGCATTTT
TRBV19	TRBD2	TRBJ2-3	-	CASRGEREIVDTQYF	TGTGCCAGTCGAGGGGAGCGGGAGATTGTTGATACGCAGTATTTT
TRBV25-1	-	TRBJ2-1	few	CASSVEGSYNEQFF	TGTGCCAGCAGTGTCGAGGGTTCCTACAATGAGCAGTTCTTC
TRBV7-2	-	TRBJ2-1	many	CASSPTGQIRNEQFF	TGTGCCAGCAGCCCTACAGGACAGATCAGGAATGAGCAGTTCTTC
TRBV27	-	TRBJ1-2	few	CASSLNRDDVGYTF	TGTGCCAGCAGTCTTAACAGGGACGATGTGGGCTACACCTTC
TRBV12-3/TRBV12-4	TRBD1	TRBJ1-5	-	CASWDRELNQPQHF	TGTGCCAGCTGGGACAGGGAGTTGAATCAGCCCCAGCATTTT
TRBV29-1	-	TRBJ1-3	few	CSVEGGFSGNTIYF	TGCAGCGTTGAAGGGGGCTTCTCTGGAAACACCATATATTTT
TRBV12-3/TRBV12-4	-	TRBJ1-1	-	CASRISGTWYTEAFF	TGTGCCAGCAGAATATCAGGGACATGGTACACTGAAGCTTTCTTT
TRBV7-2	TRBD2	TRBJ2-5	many	CASSAGTRQGWTSGRARETQYF	TGTGCCAGCAGCGCCGGAACTAGACAGGGCTGGACTAGCGGGAGGGCCCGGGAGACCCAGTACTTC
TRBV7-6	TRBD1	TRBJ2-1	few	CASSSQGVYNEQFF	TGTGCCAGCAGCTCCCAGGGGGTGTACAATGAGCAGTTCTTC
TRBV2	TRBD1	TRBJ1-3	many	CASSETGGNTIYF	TGTGCCAGCAGTGAGACAGGGGGCAACACCATATATTTT
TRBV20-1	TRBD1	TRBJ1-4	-	CSARDGQGAREKLFF	TGCAGTGCTAGAGATGGGCAGGGGGCTAGGGAAAAACTGTTTTTT
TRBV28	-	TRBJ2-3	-	CASSLWPSQGADTQYF	TGTGCCAGCAGTTTATGGCCTAGCCAAGGGGCAGATACGCAGTATTTT
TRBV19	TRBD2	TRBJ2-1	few	CASSITSGRSYNEQFF	TGTGCCAGTAGTATTACTAGCGGGCGATCCTACAATGAGCAGTTCTTC
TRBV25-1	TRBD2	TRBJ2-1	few	CASRPAGGSYNEQFF	TGTGCCAGCAGGCCAGCGGGAGGGTCCTACAATGAGCAGTTCTTC
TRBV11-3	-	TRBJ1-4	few	CASTQRVGEKLFF	TGTGCCAGCACCCAGAGGGTGGGTGAAAAACTGTTTTTT
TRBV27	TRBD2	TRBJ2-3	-	CASSGVRGGTDTQYF	TGTGCCAGCAGCGGAGTACGGGGGGGCACAGATACGCAGTATTTT
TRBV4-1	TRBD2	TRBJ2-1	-	CASSQNSGSSYNEQFF	TGCGCCAGCAGCCAGAATAGCGGGAGCTCCTACAATGAGCAGTTCTTC
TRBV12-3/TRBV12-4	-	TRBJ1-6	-	CASSLDSNSPLHF	TGTGCCAGCAGTCTCGACTCCAATTCACCCCTCCACTTT
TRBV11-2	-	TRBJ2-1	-	CASSLDPNPGAGEQFF	TGTGCCAGCAGCTTAGACCCTAATCCGGGGGCGGGTGAGCAGTTCTTC
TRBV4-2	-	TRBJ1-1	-	CASSPQGSGAEAFF	TGTGCCAGCAGCCCCCAGGGGAGTGGGGCTGAAGCTTTCTTT
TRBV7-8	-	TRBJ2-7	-	CASSLGGTASYEQYF	TGTGCCAGCAGCTTAGGCGGGACAGCGTCCTACGAGCAGTACTTC
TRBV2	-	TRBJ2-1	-	CASSWYGVHNEQFF	TGTGCCAGCAGTTGGTACGGGGTACACAATGAGCAGTTCTTC
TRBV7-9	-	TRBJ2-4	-	CASSPSLEAKNIQYF	TGTGCCAGCAGCCCGTCCTTGGAAGCCAAAAACATTCAGTACTTC
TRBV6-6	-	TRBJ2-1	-	CASSDYTYNEQFF	TGTGCCAGCAGCGACTATACCTACAATGAGCAGTTCTTC
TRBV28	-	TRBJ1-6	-	CASNRYREYNSPLHF	TGTGCCAGCAACCGGTACAGAGAGTATAATTCACCCCTCCACTTT
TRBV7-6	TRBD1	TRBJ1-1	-	CASSLYTGANTEAFF	TGTGCCAGCAGCTTATATACAGGGGCGAACACTGAAGCTTTCTTT
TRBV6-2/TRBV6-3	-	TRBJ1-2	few	CASSSVTGIYGYTF	TGTGCCAGCAGTTCCGTGACAGGAATATATGGCTACACCTTC
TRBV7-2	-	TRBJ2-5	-	CASSPDRVAETQYF	TGTGCCAGCAGCCCCGACCGGGTGGCTGAGACCCAGTACTTC
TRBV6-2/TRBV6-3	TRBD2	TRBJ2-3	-	CASSYSFRLAGDTQYF	TGTGCCAGCAGTTACTCGTTTCGACTAGCGGGAGATACGCAGTATTTT
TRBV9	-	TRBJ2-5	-	CASSRRGQLEETQYF	TGTGCCAGCAGCCGAAGAGGACAGCTCGAAGAGACCCAGTACTTC
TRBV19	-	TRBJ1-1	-	CASSNRRGVTEAFF	TGTGCCAGTAGTAACCGGCGGGGGGTCACTGAAGCTTTCTTT
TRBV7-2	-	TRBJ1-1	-	CASSWKQGNTEAFF	TGTGCCAGCAGCTGGAAACAGGGGAACACTGAAGCTTTCTTT
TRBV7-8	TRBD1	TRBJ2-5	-	CASSTYRDSPKETQYF	TGTGCCAGCAGCACGTACCGGGACAGCCCTAAAGAGACCCAGTACTTC
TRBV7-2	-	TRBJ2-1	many	CASSPSGGPYNEQFF	TGTGCCAGCAGTCCCAGCGGCGGGCCTTACAATGAGCAGTTCTTC
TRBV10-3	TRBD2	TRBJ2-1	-	CAISALAGGPYNEQFF	TGTGCCATCAGTGCCCTAGCGGGAGGGCCCTACAATGAGCAGTTCTTC
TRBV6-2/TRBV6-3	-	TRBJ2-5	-	CASSYSGQQTQYF	TGTGCCAGCAGTTACTCGGGACAACAGACCCAGTACTTC
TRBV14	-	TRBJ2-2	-	CASSQDRWGFTGELFF	TGTGCCAGCAGCCAAGATCGGTGGGGTTTCACCGGGGAGCTGTTTTTT
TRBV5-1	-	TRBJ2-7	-	CASSPRAYEQYF	TGCGCCAGCAGCCCACGGGCCTACGAGCAGTACTTC
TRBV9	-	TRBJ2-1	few	CASSLGDSPRWEQFF	TGTGCCAGCAGCTTAGGGGATTCGCCGCGGTGGGAGCAGTTCTTC
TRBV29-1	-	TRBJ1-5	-	CSVVTNSNQPQHF	TGCAGCGTTGTTACGAATAGCAATCAGCCCCAGCATTTT